This T cell receptor (beta chain) was captured by sequencing in a study of OX40 agonist ivuxolimab in advanced cancers. Study-level background: With ivuxolimab, an agonistic anti-OX40 (CD134) antibody, patients were treated. Earlier treatment with anti-PD-1, anti-PD-L1 or anti-CTLA-4 was permitted, and about 40% had received some.

Germline V gene data show CDR1 as MDHEN and CDR2 as SYDVKM. The CDR3 totals 15 residues. Trimming shortened V by 6 bases and J by 7 bases, and 19 bases separated the two germline ends. About this clone itself: Its antigen is as yet unknown.

Some clones are missing from TCRdb's copy, which holds only in-frame ones; the method was immunoSEQ multiplex PCR. The table has about 100,000 clones, less than 95% seen once. Regarding the study as a whole: Dose levels from 0.1 to 3.0 mg/kg saw CD4+ and CD8+ blood T cells expand clonally by week 6. CD8+ T cells averaged more expanded clones than CD4+.

V and J are TRBV28 and TRBJ2-1; D gene ambiguous. This specimen consisted of CD4+ or CD8+ T cells sorted from blood, obtained in a trial of the OX40 agonist ivuxolimab. The sequence derives from an adult with an advanced solid tumor such as melanoma, head and neck, liver or kidney cancer. CDR3 loop: CASSPSGLPGNEQFF. The CDR3 nucleotides read TGTGCCAGCAGCCCGTCCGGTCTCCCCGGGAATGAGCAGTTCTTC.